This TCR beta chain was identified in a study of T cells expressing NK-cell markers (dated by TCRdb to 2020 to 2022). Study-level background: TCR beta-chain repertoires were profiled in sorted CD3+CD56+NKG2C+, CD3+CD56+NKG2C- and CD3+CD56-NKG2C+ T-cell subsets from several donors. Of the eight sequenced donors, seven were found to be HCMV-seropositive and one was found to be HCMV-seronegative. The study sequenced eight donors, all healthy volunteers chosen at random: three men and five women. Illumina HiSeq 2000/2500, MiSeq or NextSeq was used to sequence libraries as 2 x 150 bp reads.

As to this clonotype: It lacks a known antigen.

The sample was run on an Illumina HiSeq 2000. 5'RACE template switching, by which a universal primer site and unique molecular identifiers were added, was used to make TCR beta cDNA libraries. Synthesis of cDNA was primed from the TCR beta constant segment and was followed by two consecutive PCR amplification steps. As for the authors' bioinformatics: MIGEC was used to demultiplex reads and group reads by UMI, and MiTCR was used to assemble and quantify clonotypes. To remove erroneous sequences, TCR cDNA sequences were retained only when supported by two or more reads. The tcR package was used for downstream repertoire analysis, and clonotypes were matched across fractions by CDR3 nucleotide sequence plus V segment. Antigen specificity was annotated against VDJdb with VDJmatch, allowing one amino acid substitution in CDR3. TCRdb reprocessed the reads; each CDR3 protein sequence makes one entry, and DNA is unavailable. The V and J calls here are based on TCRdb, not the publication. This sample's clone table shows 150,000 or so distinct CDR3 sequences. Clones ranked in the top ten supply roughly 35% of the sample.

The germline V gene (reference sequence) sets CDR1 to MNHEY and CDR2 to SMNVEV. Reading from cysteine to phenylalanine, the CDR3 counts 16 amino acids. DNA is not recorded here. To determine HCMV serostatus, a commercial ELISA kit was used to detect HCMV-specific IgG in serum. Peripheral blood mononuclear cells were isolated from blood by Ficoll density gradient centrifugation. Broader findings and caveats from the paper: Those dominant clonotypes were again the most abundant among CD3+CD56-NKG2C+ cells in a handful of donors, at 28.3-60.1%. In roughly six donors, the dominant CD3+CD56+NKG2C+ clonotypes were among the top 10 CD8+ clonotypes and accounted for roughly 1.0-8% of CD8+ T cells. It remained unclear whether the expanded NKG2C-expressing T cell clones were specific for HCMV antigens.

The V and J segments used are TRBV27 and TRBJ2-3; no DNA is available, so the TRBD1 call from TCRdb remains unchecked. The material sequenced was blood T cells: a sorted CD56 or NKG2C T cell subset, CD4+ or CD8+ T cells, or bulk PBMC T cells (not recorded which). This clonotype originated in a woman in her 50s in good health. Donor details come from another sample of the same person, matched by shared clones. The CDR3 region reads CASSLAGTGWADTQYF.